The 17 T cell receptor beta chains reported below all come from one sample, sequenced in a study of T cell repertoires in cytomegalovirus infection. MiXCR, applied by TCRdb to the reads, yields one record per CDR3 protein. The sample includes roughly 310,000 distinct CDR3 sequences, around a sixth of them seen just once. Sample: PBMCs. These receptors came from a human donor in good health (CMV status not recorded). Some clones in this sample may be carry-over from other donors' samples.

This rearrangement joins TRBV12-3 or TRBV12-4 to TRBJ2-3, with 10 bases identical to TRBD2. With 6 bases clipped from V and 4 bases from J, the junction kept 7 bases outside the gene matches. CDR3 length: 15 residues. The CDR3 DNA reads TGTGCCAGCAGAGGCCGGCTAGCGGGAGCAGATACGCAGTATTTT. This codes for CASRGRLAGADTQYF.

The sample holds many counts of this clonotype. This sequence joins TRBV6-5 and TRBJ2-1; the D call may be TRBD1 or TRBD2 (5 bases each). Germline assignment: CDR1 MNHEY and CDR2 SVGAGI. The CDR3 runs 15 residues. Trimming left V 5 bases short and J 4 bases short, with 15 bases between. Here the CDR3 DNA reads TGTGCCAGCAGTCGGGGACGAGAAGGGTACAATGAGCAGTTCTTC. Protein product: CASSRGREGYNEQFF.

This clonotype was seen repeatedly, ten times or more. This chain connects TRBV7-3 to TRBJ2-2; 10 bases map to TRBD2. The germline V gene encodes CDR1 SGHTA and CDR2 FQGTGA. The junction had 9 bases not matched to a gene; V was cut back by 5 bases and J by 6 bases. The CDR3 runs to 16 residues. The CDR3 coding sequence is TGTGCCAGCAGCACCTCCGGGACTAGCGTTCCCGGGGAGCTGTTTTTT. Translated: CASSTSGTSVPGELFF.

The gene calls are TRBV28 and TRBJ2-7; D perhaps matches TRBD1 (6 bases). The CDR3 is 13 amino acids. Trimming pared 11 bases from V and 4 bases from J, leaving 18 bases between. CDR1 is MDHEN and CDR2 is SYDVKM in the germline V gene. Here the CDR3 reads CASSGTTLYEQYF. The CDR3 coding sequence is TGTGCCTCCTCCGGGACAACTCTTTACGAGCAGTACTTC. Full variable domain (remainder filled in from reference TRBV28 and TRBJ2-7): DVKVTQSSRYLVKRTGEKVFLECVQDMDHENMFWYRQDPGLGLRLIYFSYDVKMKEKGDIPEGYSVSREKKERFSLILESASTNQTSMYLCASSGTTLYEQYFGPGTRLTVT.

This sequence joins TRBV6-2 or TRBV6-3 and TRBJ2-1, with D possibly TRBD1 on 6 matching bases. In germline, CDR1 is MNHEY, CDR2 SVGEGT. V lost 4 bases, J lost 2 bases, and 15 bases lay in between. The CDR3 loop spans 16 amino acids. The CDR3 reads CASSLGGAGAYNEQFF. CDR3 coding DNA: TGTGCCAGCAGTTTAGGGGGAGCTGGTGCCTACAATGAGCAGTTCTTC.

This clonotype was detected a few times. The V and J genes are TRBV20-1 and TRBJ1-6; tentative D call: TRBD1 (5 bases). From germline, CDR1 is DFQATT and CDR2 SNEGSKA (reference sequence). The CDR3 is made up of 16 amino acids. The ends were cut back, 1 base at V and 6 bases at J, with 16 bases in the middle. The CDR3 region is CSARGSGAGGNSPLHF. CDR3 nucleotides: TGCAGTGCTAGAGGCTCCGGGGCCGGCGGTAATTCACCCCTCCACTTT.

Only a few counts were recorded for this clonotype. The chain employs TRBV20-1 and TRBJ1-5; TRBD1 agrees at 9 bases. The CDR3 runs 15 residues. Germline values: CDR1 DFQATT, CDR2 SNEGSKA (reference sequence). V shed 3 bases, J shed 9 bases, and the junction held 12 bases outside the gene matches. Here the CDR3 reads CSASAGTGLFRPQHF. CDR3 nucleotide sequence: TGCAGTGCTAGTGCAGGGACAGGGCTTTTTAGGCCCCAGCATTTT.

This clonotype was detected ten times or more. The chain is built from TRBV7-2 and TRBJ1-2; the match to TRBD1 covers 7 bases. Looked up from germline, CDR1 is SGHTA and CDR2 is FQGNSA. The V and J ends lost 5 bases and 5 bases, in that order; junction bases with no gene match: 5. CDR3 length: 13 residues. In DNA form, the CDR3 reads TGTGCCAGCAGCCCTGGACAGGAATATGGCTACACCTTC. Translation gives CASSPGQEYGYTF.

This clonotype was found many times. The J gene is TRBJ2-5, the V gene TRBV7-6, with a tentative D call TRBD1 (5 bases). The CDR3 covers 16 residues. The germline CDR1 and CDR2 sequences are SGHVS and FNYEAQ. V was shortened by 1 base and J by 5 bases, with 17 bases between the two germline ends. DNA of the CDR3: TGTGCCAGCAGCTTAGGGCAGGGTCACCTTCGGGAGACCCAGTACTTC. Amino acid sequence: CASSLGQGHLRETQYF.

For this clonotype: This sequence may be a read error, since a much larger clone differs from it by one base. The V gene is TRBV7-6, the J gene TRBJ1-3; 7 nucleotides match TRBD1. This CDR3 has 17 residues. Germline V gene sequence: CDR1 SGHVS, CDR2 FNYEAQ. J lost 2 bases, V lost 0 bases, and 7 bases had no gene match. As DNA, the CDR3 is TGTGCCAGCAGCTTAGCGGGACAGTGGTTCCCTGGAAACACCATATATTTT. Encoded protein: CASSLAGQWFPGNTIYF.

This clonotype was picked up a small number of times. The chain couples TRBV28 to TRBJ2-3; maybe TRBD2 (6 bases). Deletions cut 0 bases from V and 6 bases from J, with 10 bases between. This CDR3 has 14 residues. Germline CDR1 MDHEN, CDR2 SYDVKM. CDR3 coding DNA: TGTGCCAGCAGTTTATGGGCCAGCGGGGATACGCAGTATTTT. Translated, it gives CASSLWASGDTQYF.

This clonotype was detected ten times or more. This chain uses TRBV7-6 with TRBJ1-5; the match to TRBD1 covers 9 bases. From germline, CDR1 is SGHVS and CDR2 FNYEAQ. The CDR3 contains 19 residues. Losses at the gene ends were 5 bases for V and 2 bases for J; bases not matched to a gene: 16. CDR3 DNA: TGTGCCAGCAGCAGTCCGGGACAGGGAGTTTTTTTGGGCAATCAGCCCCAGCATTTT. Residues: CASSSPGQGVFLGNQPQHF. The full variable domain, in which reference TRBV7-6 and TRBJ1-5 provide the parts outside the CDR3, is GAGVSQSPRYKVTKRGQDVALRCDPISGHVSLYWYRQALGQGPEFLTYFNYEAQQDKSGLPNDRFSAERPEGSISTLTIQRTEQRDSAMYRCASSSPGQGVFLGNQPQHFGDGTRLSIL.

This clonotype was observed at least ten times. The rearrangement links TRBV12-3 or TRBV12-4 to TRBJ2-1; D is uncertain. The CDR3 has 16 amino acids. The ends were cut back, 5 bases at V and 10 bases at J, with 24 bases in the middle. The CDR3 is CASSPMTTPSSTEQFF. In DNA, the CDR3 is TGTGCCAGCAGTCCTATGACCACCCCGAGTTCAACAGAGCAGTTCTTC.

This sequence joins TRBV15 and TRBJ2-3; D might be TRBD1 (6 bases). Trimming cost V 2 bases and J 4 bases, with 13 bases left between them. CDR1 and CDR2 from the germline V gene are LNHNV and YYDKDF (reference sequence). The CDR3 runs to 15 residues. CDR3 region: CATSRLSTGSDTQYF. The CDR3 coding sequence is TGTGCCACCAGCAGATTATCAACAGGGTCAGATACGCAGTATTTT.

The CDR3 DNA follows: TGTGCCAGCGGTAGCGGGGGGCCCCACGATGAGCAGTTCTTC. It yields the protein CASGSGGPHDEQFF. The genes are TRBV28 and TRBJ2-1, with 10 bases fitting TRBD2. CDR3 length: 14 residues. V trimming: 8 bases; J trimming: 8 bases; junction bases outside the gene matches: 9. From germline, CDR1 is MDHEN and CDR2 SYDVKM.

This clonotype was seen just once. This chain uses TRBV18 with TRBJ2-3; D is possibly TRBD2 (6 bases). Between the trimmed V and J ends, which lost 0 bases and 6 bases, there was a span of 19 bases. Germline V CDR1 and CDR2: KGHSH, LQKENI. This CDR3 region has 17 residues. The CDR3 sequence: CASSPPPSASARDTQYF. The CDR3 nucleotides are TGTGCCAGCTCACCACCGCCTTCGGCTAGCGCAAGGGATACGCAGTATTTT. The full variable domain, in which reference TRBV18 and TRBJ2-3 provide the parts outside the CDR3, is NAGVMQNPRHLVRRRGQEARLRCSPMKGHSHVYWYRQLPEEGLKFMVYLQKENIIDESGMPKERFSAEFPKEGPSILRIQQVVRGDSAAYFCASSPPPSASARDTQYFGPGTRLTVL.

This clonotype was recorded many times. The chain employs TRBV7-2 and TRBJ2-7; D gene ambiguous. CDR1 is SGHTA and CDR2 is FQGNSA in the germline V gene. The V and J ends lost 4 bases and 1 base respectively, with 14 bases between them. The CDR3 has 15 amino acids. DNA for the CDR3: TGTGCCAGCAGCTCCCAAGCTGGGCCGTCCTACGAGCAGTACTTC. This translates into CASSSQAGPSYEQYF.